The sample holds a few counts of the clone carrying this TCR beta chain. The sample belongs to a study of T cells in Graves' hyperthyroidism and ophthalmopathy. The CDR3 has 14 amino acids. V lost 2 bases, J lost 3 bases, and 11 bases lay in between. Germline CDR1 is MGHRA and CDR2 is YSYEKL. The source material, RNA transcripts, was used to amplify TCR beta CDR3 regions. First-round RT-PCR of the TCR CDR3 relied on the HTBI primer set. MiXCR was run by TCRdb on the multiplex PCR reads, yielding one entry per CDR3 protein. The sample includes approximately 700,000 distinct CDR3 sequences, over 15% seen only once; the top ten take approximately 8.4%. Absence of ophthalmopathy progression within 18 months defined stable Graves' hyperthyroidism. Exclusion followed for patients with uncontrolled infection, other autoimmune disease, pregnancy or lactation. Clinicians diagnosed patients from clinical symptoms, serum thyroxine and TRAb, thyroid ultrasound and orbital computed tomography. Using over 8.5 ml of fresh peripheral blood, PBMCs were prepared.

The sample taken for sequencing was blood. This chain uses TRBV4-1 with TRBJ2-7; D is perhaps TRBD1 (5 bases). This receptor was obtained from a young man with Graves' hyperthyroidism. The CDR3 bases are TGCGCCAGCAGCCAACGGGCAGGGATCTACGAGCAGTACTTC. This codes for CASSQRAGIYEQYF.